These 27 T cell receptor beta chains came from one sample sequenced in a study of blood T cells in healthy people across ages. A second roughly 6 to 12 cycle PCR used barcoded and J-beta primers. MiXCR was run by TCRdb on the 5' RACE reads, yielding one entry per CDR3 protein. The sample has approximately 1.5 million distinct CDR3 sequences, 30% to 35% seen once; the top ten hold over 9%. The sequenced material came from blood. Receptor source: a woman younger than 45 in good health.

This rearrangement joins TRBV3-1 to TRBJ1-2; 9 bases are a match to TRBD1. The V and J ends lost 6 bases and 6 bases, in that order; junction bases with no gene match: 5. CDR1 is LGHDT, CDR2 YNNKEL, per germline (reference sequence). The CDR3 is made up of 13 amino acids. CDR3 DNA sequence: TGTGCCAGCAGACGCCGGGACAGGGATGGCTACACCTTC. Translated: CASRRRDRDGYTF.

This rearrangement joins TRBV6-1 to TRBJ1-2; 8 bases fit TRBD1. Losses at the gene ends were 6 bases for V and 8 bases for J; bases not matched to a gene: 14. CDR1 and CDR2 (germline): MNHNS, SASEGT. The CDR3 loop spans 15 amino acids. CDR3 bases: TGTGCCAGCAGCGAGCGGATGACAGGGGCAGGAGGCTACACCTTC. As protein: CASSERMTGAGGYTF.

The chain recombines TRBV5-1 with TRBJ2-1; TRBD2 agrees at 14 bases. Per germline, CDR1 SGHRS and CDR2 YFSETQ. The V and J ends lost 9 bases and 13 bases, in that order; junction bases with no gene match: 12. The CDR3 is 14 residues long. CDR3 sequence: CATNSGLAGEGQFF. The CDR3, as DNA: TGCGCCACTAATTCGGGACTAGCGGGAGAAGGACAGTTCTTC. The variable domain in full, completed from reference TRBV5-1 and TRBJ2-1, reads KAGVTQTPRYLIKTRGQQVTLSCSPISGHRSVSWYQQTPGQGLQFLFEYFSETQRNKGNFPGRFSGRQFSNSRSEMNVSTLELGDSALYLCATNSGLAGEGQFFGPGTRLTVL.

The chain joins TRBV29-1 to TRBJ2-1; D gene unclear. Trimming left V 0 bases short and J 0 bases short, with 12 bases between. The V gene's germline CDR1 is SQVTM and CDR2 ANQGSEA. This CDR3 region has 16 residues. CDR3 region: CSVEDLRLVSYNEQFF. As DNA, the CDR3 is TGCAGCGTTGAAGATCTAAGGTTAGTCTCCTACAATGAGCAGTTCTTC.

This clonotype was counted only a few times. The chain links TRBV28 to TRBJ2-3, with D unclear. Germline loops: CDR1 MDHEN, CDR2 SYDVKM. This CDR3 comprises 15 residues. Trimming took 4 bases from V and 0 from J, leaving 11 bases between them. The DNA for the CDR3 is TGTGCCAGCAGTTGGGTTGAATCTAGCACAGATACGCAGTATTTT. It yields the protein CASSWVESSTDTQYF. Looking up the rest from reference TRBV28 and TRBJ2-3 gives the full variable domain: DVKVTQSSRYLVKRTGEKVFLECVQDMDHENMFWYRQDPGLGLRLIYFSYDVKMKEKGDIPEGYSVSREKKERFSLILESASTNQTSMYLCASSWVESSTDTQYFGPGTRLTVL.

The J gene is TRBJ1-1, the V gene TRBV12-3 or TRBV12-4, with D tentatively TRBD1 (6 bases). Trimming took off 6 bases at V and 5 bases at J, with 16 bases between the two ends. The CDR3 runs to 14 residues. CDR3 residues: CASRRGGLETEAFF. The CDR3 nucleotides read TGTGCCAGCAGAAGGGGGGGCTTGGAAACTGAAGCTTTCTTT.

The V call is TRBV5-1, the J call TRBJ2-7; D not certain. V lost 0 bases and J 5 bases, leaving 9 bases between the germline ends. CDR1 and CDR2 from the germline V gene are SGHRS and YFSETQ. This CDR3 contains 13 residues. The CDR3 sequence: CASSLAISDEQYF. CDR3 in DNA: TGCGCCAGCAGCTTGGCCATCAGCGACGAGCAGTACTTC.

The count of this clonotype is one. This chain's CDR3 is CSASGLAGGLLETQYF. Here the CDR3 DNA reads TGCAGTGCTTCCGGACTAGCGGGGGGACTTTTAGAGACCCAGTACTTC. The chain couples TRBV20-1 to TRBJ2-5, with TRBD2 identical over 14 bases. Germline CDR1 DFQATT, CDR2 SNEGSKA (reference sequence). This CDR3 contains 16 residues. The V and J ends lost 5 bases and 4 bases, in that order; junction bases with no gene match: 9.

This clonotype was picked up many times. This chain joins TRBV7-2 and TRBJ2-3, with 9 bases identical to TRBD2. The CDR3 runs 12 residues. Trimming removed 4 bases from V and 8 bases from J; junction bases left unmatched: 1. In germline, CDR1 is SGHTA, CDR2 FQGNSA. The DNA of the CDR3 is TGTGCCAGCAGCTCGCGGGAGGGTACGCAGTATTTT. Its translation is CASSSREGTQYF.

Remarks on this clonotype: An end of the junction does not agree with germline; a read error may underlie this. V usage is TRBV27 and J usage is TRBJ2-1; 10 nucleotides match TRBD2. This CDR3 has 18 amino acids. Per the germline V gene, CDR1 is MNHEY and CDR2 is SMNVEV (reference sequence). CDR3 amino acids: CASSSPFSGRPGNNEQFF. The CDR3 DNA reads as TGTGCCAGCAGTTCACCGTTTAGCGGGAGGCCCGGGAACAATGAACAGTTCTTC.

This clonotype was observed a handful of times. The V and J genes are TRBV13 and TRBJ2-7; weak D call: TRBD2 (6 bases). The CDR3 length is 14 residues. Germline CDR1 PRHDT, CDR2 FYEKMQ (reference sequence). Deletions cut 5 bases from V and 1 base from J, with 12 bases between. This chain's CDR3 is CASSPGSASYEQYF. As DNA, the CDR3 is TGTGCCAGCAGCCCCGGGAGCGCTTCCTACGAGCAGTACTTC.

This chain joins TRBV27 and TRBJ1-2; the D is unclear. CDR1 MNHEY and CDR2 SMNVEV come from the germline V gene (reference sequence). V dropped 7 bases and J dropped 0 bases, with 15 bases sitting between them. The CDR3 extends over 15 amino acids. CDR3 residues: CASTLDPRANYGYTF. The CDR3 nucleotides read TGTGCCAGCACCCTGGACCCTAGAGCTAACTATGGCTACACCTTC.

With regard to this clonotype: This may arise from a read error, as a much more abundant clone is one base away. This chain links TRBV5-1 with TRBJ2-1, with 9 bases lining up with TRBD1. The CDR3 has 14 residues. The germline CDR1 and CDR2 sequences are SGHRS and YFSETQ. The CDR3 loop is CAGSLQDRGNEQFF. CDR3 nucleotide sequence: TGCGCCGGCAGCTTGCAGGACAGGGGTAATGAGCAGTTCTTC.

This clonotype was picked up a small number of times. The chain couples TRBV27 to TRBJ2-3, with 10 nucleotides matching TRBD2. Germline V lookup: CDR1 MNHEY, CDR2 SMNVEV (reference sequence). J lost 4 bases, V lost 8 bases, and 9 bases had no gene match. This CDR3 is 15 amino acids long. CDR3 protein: CASPGSGRVPDTQYF. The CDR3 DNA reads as TGTGCCAGCCCTGGGAGCGGGAGGGTGCCAGATACGCAGTATTTT.

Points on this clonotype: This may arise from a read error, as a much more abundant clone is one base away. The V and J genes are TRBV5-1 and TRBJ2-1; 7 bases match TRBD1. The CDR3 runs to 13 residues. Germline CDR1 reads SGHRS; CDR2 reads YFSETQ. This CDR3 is CAGSIGTDNEQFF. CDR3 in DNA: TGCGCCGGCAGCATAGGGACAGACAATGAGCAGTTCTTC.

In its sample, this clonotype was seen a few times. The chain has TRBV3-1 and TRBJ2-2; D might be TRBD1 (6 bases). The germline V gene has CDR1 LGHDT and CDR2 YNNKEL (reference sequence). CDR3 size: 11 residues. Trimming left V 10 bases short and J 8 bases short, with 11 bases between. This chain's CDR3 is CATQGTGELFF. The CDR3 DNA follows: TGTGCCACTCAGGGGACGGGGGAGCTGTTTTTT.

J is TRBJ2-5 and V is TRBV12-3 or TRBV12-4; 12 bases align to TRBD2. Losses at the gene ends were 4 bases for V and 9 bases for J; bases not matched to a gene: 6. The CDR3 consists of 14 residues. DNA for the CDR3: TGTGCCAGCAGTTCCTATGGACTAGCGGGGCCCCAGTACTTC. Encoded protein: CASSSYGLAGPQYF.

The CDR3 sequence: CASSGRGDSPLHF. CDR3 sequence (DNA): TGTGCCAGCAGCGGAAGAGGAGACTCACCCCTCCACTTT. The gene calls are TRBV5-5 and TRBJ1-6; no clear D gene. The V gene's germline CDR1 is SGHKS and CDR2 YYEKEE (reference sequence). The V end was cut by 4 bases, the J end by 10 bases, with 12 bases between. The CDR3 runs 13 residues.

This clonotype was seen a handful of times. The CDR3 nucleotides are TGTGCCAGCAGCTTAGGGGAGCGATCCGATGTAGGGGCCAACGTCCTGACTTTC. Protein: CASSLGERSDVGANVLTF. The chain has TRBV7-9 and TRBJ2-6; a weak D match, TRBD2 (5 bases). Germline V gene sequence: CDR1 SEHNR, CDR2 FQNEAQ (reference sequence). The CDR3 loop spans 18 amino acids. Trimming shortened V by 1 base and J by 4 bases, and 17 bases separated the two germline ends.

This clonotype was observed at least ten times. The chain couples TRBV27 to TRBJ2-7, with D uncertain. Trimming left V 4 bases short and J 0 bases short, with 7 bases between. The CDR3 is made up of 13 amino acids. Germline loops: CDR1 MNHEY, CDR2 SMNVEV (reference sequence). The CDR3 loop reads CASSSPSSYEQYF. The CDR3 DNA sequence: TGTGCCAGCAGTTCCCCGAGCTCCTACGAGCAGTACTTC.

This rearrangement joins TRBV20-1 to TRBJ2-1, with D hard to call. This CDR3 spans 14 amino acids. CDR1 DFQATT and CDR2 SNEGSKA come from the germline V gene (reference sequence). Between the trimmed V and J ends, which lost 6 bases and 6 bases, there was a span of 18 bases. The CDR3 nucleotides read TGCAGTGCCCCCCGACTGCGGAGCCCCAATGAGCAGTTCTTC. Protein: CSAPRLRSPNEQFF.

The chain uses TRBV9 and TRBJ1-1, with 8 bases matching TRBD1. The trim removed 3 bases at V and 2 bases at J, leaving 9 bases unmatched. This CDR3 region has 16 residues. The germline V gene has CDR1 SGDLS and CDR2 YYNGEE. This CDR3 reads CASSGLSGTGNTEAFF. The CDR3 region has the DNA TGTGCCAGCAGCGGATTAAGCGGGACAGGAAACACTGAAGCTTTCTTT.

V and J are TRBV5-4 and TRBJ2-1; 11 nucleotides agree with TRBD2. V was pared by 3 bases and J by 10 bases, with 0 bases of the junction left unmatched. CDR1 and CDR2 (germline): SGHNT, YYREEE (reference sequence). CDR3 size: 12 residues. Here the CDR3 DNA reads TGTGCCAGCAGCTGGACTAGCGGGGAGCAGTTCTTC. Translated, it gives CASSWTSGEQFF.

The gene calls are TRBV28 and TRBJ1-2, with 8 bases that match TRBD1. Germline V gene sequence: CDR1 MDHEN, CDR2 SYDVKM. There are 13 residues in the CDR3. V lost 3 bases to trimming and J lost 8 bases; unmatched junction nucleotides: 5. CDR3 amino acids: CASSLQGAKGYTF. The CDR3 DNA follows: TGTGCCAGCAGTTTGCAGGGGGCGAAAGGCTACACCTTC.

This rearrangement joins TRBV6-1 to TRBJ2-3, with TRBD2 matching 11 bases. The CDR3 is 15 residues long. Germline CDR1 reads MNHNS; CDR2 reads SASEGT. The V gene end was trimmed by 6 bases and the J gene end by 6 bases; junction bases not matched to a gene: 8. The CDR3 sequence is CASSPGLAVQDTQYF. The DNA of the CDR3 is TGTGCCAGCAGCCCGGGACTAGCGGTTCAGGATACGCAGTATTTT.

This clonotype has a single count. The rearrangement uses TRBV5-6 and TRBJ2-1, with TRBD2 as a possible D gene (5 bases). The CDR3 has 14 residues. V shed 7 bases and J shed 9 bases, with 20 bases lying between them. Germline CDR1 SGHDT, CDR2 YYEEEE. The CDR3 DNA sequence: TGTGCCAGCTCCCCCGGTCTCCAGGCGGGTGAGCAGTTCTTC. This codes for CASSPGLQAGEQFF.

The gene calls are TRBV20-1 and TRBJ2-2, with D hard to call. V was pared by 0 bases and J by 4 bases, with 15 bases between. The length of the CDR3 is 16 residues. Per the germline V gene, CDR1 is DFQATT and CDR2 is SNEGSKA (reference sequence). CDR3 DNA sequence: TGCAGTGCTAGAGAAACCGGGCCTTTTGGCACCGGGGAGCTGTTTTTT. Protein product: CSARETGPFGTGELFF.